The next 18 T cell receptor beta chains were all read from a single sample in a study of post-analysis software for immune sequencing data. No antigens are known for them. Prepared libraries of TCR beta cDNA carried unique molecular identifiers. A single record per CDR3 protein comes from TCRdb applying MiXCR to the PCR reads. This table holds hundreds of thousands of distinct CDR3 sequences, roughly 27% found once. Study outcomes and limitations: Patients carried roughly 5 TRBV segments more frequently than controls did, and TRBV5-6, TRBV5-1 and TRBV20-1 were among them.

Input material: blood. The origin of the receptors is a girl between 5 and 17 years old with multiple sclerosis.

The CDR3 DNA reads as TGTGCCAGCAGTGAAGGGGTAATCTCCTACAATGAGCAGTTCTTC. Its protein product is CASSEGVISYNEQFF. The chain recombines TRBV2 with TRBJ2-1; no definite D call. The CDR3 is 15 residues long. V lost 1 base and J 0 bases, leaving 7 bases between the germline ends. Germline values: CDR1 SNHLY, CDR2 FYNNEI.

This rearrangement joins TRBV28 to TRBJ1-5, with no clear D. The germline V gene has CDR1 MDHEN and CDR2 SYDVKM. This CDR3 is 15 amino acids long. Trimming stripped 2 bases from V and 8 bases from J, with 16 bases between. The CDR3 nucleotides are TGTGCCAGCAGTTTAGGGTTTGGCATGATGGAGCCCCAGCATTTT. Translation gives CASSLGFGMMEPQHF. The complete variable domain, with remaining parts taken from reference TRBV28 and TRBJ1-5, reads DVKVTQSSRYLVKRTGEKVFLECVQDMDHENMFWYRQDPGLGLRLIYFSYDVKMKEKGDIPEGYSVSREKKERFSLILESASTNQTSMYLCASSLGFGMMEPQHFGDGTRLSIL.

The V call is TRBV18, the J call TRBJ2-7, with 10 bases aligning to TRBD1. In germline, CDR1 is KGHSH, CDR2 LQKENI. This CDR3 comprises 14 residues. J lost 5 bases, V lost 4 bases, and 5 bases had no gene match. The CDR3 sequence is CASSLRQGADEQYF. CDR3 DNA: TGTGCCAGCTCACTTAGACAGGGGGCGGACGAGCAGTACTTC.

This CDR3 is CASSTPGQGLGALHF. The CDR3 DNA reads TGTGCCAGCAGCACCCCGGGACAGGGCCTGGGGGCCCTCCACTTT. The chain is built from TRBV5-4 and TRBJ1-6, with 9 bases identical to TRBD1. Trimming took 4 bases from V and 14 from J; bases not matched to a gene: 13. Germline-derived CDR1 and CDR2 are SGHNT and YYREEE (reference sequence). This CDR3 spans 15 amino acids.

This clonotype was observed a handful of times. The chain links TRBV5-1 to TRBJ2-1; 11 bases are a match to TRBD1. V lost 0 bases to trimming and J lost 8 bases; unmatched junction nucleotides: 4. The CDR3 totals 15 residues. In germline, CDR1 is SGHRS, CDR2 YFSETQ. DNA for the CDR3: TGCGCCAGCAGCTTGGCCGGACAGGGGGCCCATGAGCAGTTCTTC. Protein sequence: CASSLAGQGAHEQFF.

The chain uses TRBV7-2 and TRBJ1-6; no clear D. CDR1 SGHTA and CDR2 FQGNSA come from the germline V gene. This CDR3 has 14 amino acids. The germline V and J ends were trimmed by 10 bases and 5 bases, with 15 bases remaining between them. This chain's CDR3 is CATARPSNNSPLHF. The CDR3 nucleotides are TGTGCCACGGCACGACCTTCGAATAATTCACCCCTCCACTTT.

CDR3 sequence (DNA): TGTGCCAGCAGCGGGGATACCGGACGGCGAAATGAAAAACTGTTTTTT. Translating it yields CASSGDTGRRNEKLFF. The chain combines TRBV9 with TRBJ1-4; D is unresolved. CDR1 is SGDLS, CDR2 YYNGEE, per germline. CDR3 length: 16 amino acids. Trimming took off 3 bases at V and 5 bases at J, with 17 bases between the two ends.

This rearrangement joins TRBV4-3 to TRBJ2-1; TRBD2 matches 9 bases. CDR1 is LGHNA and CDR2 is YSLEER in the germline V gene. The trim removed 4 bases at V and 10 bases at J, leaving 11 bases unmatched. The CDR3 loop spans 15 amino acids. The CDR3 sequence is CASSRVAGGLGEQFF. In DNA, the CDR3 is TGCGCCAGCAGCCGCGTGGCGGGAGGGCTAGGAGAGCAGTTCTTC.

The rearrangement joins TRBV7-9 to TRBJ1-2, with no clear D. V lost 4 bases and J lost 7, with 19 bases in between. Germline loops: CDR1 SEHNR, CDR2 FQNEAQ (reference sequence). There are 15 residues in the CDR3. Here the CDR3 DNA reads TGTGCCAGCAGCTCACCCCGCCTCGGAGGTCGTGGCTACACCTTC. Translated: CASSSPRLGGRGYTF.

The chain links TRBV18 to TRBJ1-2; D not certain. Trimming took 6 bases from V and 3 from J, leaving 14 bases between them. Per the germline V gene, CDR1 is KGHSH and CDR2 is LQKENI. This CDR3 region has 14 residues. The CDR3 bases are TGTGCCAGCTCGAGGGCCCGAGAGGACTATGGCTACACCTTC. This sequence encodes CASSRAREDYGYTF. Filled out from reference TRBV18 and TRBJ1-2, the complete variable domain reads NAGVMQNPRHLVRRRGQEARLRCSPMKGHSHVYWYRQLPEEGLKFMVYLQKENIIDESGMPKERFSAEFPKEGPSILRIQQVVRGDSAAYFCASSRAREDYGYTFGSGTRLTVV.

J is TRBJ2-3 and V is TRBV5-1; 10 bases line up with TRBD1. CDR1 and CDR2 from the germline V gene are SGHRS and YFSETQ. The ends lost 3 bases at V and 5 bases at J; junction bases unmatched: 6. The length of the CDR3 is 15 residues. CDR3 in DNA: TGCGCCAGCAGCTACCGGGACAGGGGTCGAGATACGCAGTATTTT. It is translated as CASSYRDRGRDTQYF.

This clonotype was counted between two and nine times. V is TRBV5-1 and J is TRBJ2-6; D gene ambiguous. The CDR3 covers 17 residues. The germline CDR1 and CDR2 sequences are SGHRS and YFSETQ. Deletions cut 0 bases from V and 0 bases from J, with 10 bases between. CDR3 loop: CASSLAPGGSGANVLTF. The CDR3 DNA follows: TGCGCCAGCAGCTTGGCACCCGGCGGCTCTGGGGCCAACGTCCTGACTTTC.

This clonotype was observed at least ten times. The chain employs TRBV5-8 and TRBJ2-1; 9 bases are shared with TRBD1. CDR3 length: 15 amino acids. Germline V lookup: CDR1 SGHTS, CDR2 YDEGEE. J was trimmed by 7 bases and V by 0 bases; bases with no gene match: 5. The CDR3 sequence is CASSLGGQGMNEQFF. In DNA form, the CDR3 reads TGTGCCAGCAGCTTGGGGGGACAGGGTATGAATGAGCAGTTCTTC.

The chain is built from TRBV20-1 and TRBJ1-4, with 7 bases fitting TRBD1. Germline CDR1 DFQATT, CDR2 SNEGSKA (reference sequence). The CDR3 covers 16 residues. V was clipped by 2 bases and J by 0 bases; unmatched bases: 6. The CDR3: CSARRPGQATNEKLFF. For the CDR3, the DNA is TGCAGTGCTAGAAGACCCGGACAGGCAACTAATGAAAAACTGTTTTTT.

This clonotype was seen repeatedly, ten times or more. V is TRBV29-1 and J is TRBJ2-7; D is uncertain. The CDR3 is 11 residues long. The germline gives CDR1 SQVTM, CDR2 ANQGSEA. The ends were cut back, 3 bases at V and 5 bases at J, with 8 bases in the middle. The CDR3, as DNA: TGCAGCGTTGATTTGGCTCACGAGCAGTACTTC. Translating gives CSVDLAHEQYF.

The rearrangement uses TRBV12-3 or TRBV12-4 and TRBJ1-2; tentative D call: TRBD1 (5 bases). The V end lost 2 bases, the J end lost 13 bases, and 20 bases lay between the germline ends. The CDR3 has 14 residues. The CDR3 sequence is CASSLSSGALKFTF. CDR3 DNA: TGTGCCAGCAGTTTATCCTCCGGGGCCCTCAAGTTCACCTTC.

This clonotype showed up just a few times. The DNA of the CDR3 is TGTGCCAGCAGCGCAAGCCTACCGGGACAGACCTATAATTCACCCCTCCACTTT. Translating gives CASSASLPGQTYNSPLHF. This chain uses TRBV7-2 with TRBJ1-6, with TRBD1 matching over 7 bases. Germline CDR1 is SGHTA and CDR2 is FQGNSA. J gave up 2 bases and V 5 bases, and 12 bases lay outside the gene matches. There are 18 residues in the CDR3.

This clonotype occurred a few times. The chain links TRBV6-6 to TRBJ1-1; D is ambiguous. Trimming shortened V by 6 bases and J by 0 bases, and 17 bases separated the two germline ends. The CDR3 is 16 residues long. Germline CDR1 and CDR2: MNHNY and SVGAGI (reference sequence). CDR3 in amino acids: CASRTPVAQVNTEAFF. The CDR3 coding sequence is TGTGCCAGCAGAACCCCAGTAGCCCAGGTGAACACTGAAGCTTTCTTT.